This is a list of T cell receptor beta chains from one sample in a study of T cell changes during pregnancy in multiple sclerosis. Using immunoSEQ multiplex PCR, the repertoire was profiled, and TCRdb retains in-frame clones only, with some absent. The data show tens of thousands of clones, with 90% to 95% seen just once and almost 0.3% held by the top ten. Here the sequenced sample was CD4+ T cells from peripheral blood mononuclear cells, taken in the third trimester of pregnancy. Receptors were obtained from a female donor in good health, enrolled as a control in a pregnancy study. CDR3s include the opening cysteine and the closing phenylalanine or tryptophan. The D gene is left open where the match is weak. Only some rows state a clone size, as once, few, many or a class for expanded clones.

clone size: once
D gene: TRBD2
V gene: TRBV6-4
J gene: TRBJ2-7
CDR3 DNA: TGTGCCAGCAGCTACGGACGGGGGGGGAGCTCCTACGAGCAGTACTTC
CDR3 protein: CASSYGRGGSSYEQYF

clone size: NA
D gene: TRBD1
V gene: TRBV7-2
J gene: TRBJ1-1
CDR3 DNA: TGTGCCAGCGGACTGGGACAGACGAACACTGAAGCTTTCTTT
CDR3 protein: CASGLGQTNTEAFF

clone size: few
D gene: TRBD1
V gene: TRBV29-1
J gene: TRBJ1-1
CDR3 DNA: TGCAGCGTAGGACAGGGGGCTCACACTGAAGCTTTCTTT
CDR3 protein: CSVGQGAHTEAFF

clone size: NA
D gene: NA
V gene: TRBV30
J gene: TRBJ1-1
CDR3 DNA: TGTGCCTGGAGGTTCGGGACATCAGGAGGAGCTTTCTTT
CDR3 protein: CAWRFGTSGGAFF

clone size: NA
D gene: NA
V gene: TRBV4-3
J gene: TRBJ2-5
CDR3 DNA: TGCGCCAGCAGCCAAGACCGGACAGTCCAACTTCGGTACTTC
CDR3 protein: CASSQDRTVQLRYF

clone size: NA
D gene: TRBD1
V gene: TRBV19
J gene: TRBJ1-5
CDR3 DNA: TGTGCCAGTAGATCAGGACAGGGGAACAATCAGCCCCAGCATTTT
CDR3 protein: CASRSGQGNNQPQHF

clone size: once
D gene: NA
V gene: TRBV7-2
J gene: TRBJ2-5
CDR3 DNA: TGTGCCAGCAGCCGATCGGTGCCCCCACAGCTTCCGCAAGAGACCCAGTACTTC
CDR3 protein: CASSRSVPPQLPQETQYF

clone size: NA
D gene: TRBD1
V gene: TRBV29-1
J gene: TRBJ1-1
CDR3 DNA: TGCAGCGTTGAACCTGGACAGGGTTTCTCTGAAGCTTTCTTT
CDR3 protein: CSVEPGQGFSEAFF

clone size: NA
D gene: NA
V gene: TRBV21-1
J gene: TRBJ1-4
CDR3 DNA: TGTGCCAGCAGCAAACGTCAGGGGGCGGGAGACGAAAAACTGTTTTTT
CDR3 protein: CASSKRQGAGDEKLFF

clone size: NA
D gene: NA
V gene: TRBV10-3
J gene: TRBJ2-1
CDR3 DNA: TGTGCCATCAGTGAGTCCTGGACTCTTCTCTCCTACAATGAGCAGTTCTTC
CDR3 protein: CAISESWTLLSYNEQFF

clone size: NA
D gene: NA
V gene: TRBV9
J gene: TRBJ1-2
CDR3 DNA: TGTGCCAGCAGCGTAGAGGGGGGGGACCATACTAACTATGGCTACACCTTC
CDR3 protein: CASSVEGGDHTNYGYTF

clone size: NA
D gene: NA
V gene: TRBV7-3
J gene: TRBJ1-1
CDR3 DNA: TGTGCCAGCAGCGAAGGACAGCTCATGAACACTGAAGCTTTCTTT
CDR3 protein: CASSEGQLMNTEAFF

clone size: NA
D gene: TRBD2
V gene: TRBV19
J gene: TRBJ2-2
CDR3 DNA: TGTGCCAGTAGTATAGGGACTAGCGGAACCGGGGAGCTGTTTTTT
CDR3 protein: CASSIGTSGTGELFF

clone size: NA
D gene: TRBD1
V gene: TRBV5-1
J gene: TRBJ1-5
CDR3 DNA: TGCGCCAGCAGCCTGCGACAGGGTGATCAGCCCCAGCATTTT
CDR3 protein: CASSLRQGDQPQHF

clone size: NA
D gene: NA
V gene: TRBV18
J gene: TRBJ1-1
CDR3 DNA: TGTGCCAGCTCACCTAGAGACTTAGGGGTGAAGAACACTGAAGCTTTCTTT
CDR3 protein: CASSPRDLGVKNTEAFF

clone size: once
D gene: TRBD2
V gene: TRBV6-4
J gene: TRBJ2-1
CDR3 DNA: TGTGCCAGCAGTGGTAGCGGGGGGGCCGACTACAATGAGCAGTTCTTC
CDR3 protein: CASSGSGGADYNEQFF

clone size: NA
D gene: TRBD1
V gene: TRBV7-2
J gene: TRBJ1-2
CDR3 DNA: TGTGCCAGCAGCCCCCGGGACAGGGACTATGGCTACACCTTC
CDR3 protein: CASSPRDRDYGYTF

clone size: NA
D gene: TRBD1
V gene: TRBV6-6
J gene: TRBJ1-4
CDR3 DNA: TGTGCCAGCAGGGGGACAGCCCTTGATGAAAAACTGTTTTTT
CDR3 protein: CASRGTALDEKLFF

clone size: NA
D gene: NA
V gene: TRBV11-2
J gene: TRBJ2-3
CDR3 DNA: TGTGCCAGCAGCTCCGACAGGAGAGATACGCAGTATTTT
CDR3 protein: CASSSDRRDTQYF

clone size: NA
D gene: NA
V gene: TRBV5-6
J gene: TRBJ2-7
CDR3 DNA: TGTGCCAGCAGCTTTGAGGTACCCTACGAGCAGTACTTC
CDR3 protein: CASSFEVPYEQYF

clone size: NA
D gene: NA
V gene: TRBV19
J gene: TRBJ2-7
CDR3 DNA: TGTGCCAGTAGCATAGGGACTCAAGCTTCCTACGAGCAGTACTTC
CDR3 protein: CASSIGTQASYEQYF

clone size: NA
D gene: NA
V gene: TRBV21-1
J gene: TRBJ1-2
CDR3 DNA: TGTGCCAGCAGCAAAAGGAACAGGGGGCTTAGGGACTATGGCTACACCTTC
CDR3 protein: CASSKRNRGLRDYGYTF

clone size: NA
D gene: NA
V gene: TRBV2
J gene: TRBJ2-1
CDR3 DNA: TGTGCCAGCGTTTCCGTGACAGGCTACAATGAGCAGTTCTTC
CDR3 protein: CASVSVTGYNEQFF

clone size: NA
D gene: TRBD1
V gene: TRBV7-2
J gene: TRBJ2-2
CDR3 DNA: TGTGCCCTAAGACAGGGGGACACCGGGGAGCTGTTTTTT
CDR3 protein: CALRQGDTGELFF

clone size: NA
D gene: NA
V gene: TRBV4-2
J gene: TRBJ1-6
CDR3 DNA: TGTGCCAGCAGCCAAGATGTGGGACTGAATTCACCCCTCCACTTT
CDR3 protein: CASSQDVGLNSPLHF

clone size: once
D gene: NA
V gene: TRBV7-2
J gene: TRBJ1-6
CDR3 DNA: TGTGCCAGCAGCTTATCACCTGCCCAGGAAAGCTCCTATAATTCACCCCTCCACTTT
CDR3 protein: CASSLSPAQESSYNSPLHF

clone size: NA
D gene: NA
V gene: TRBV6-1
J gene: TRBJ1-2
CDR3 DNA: TGTGCCAGCAGTGACATCCTTGGGGCCACCCCCTACTATGGCTACACCTTC
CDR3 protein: CASSDILGATPYYGYTF

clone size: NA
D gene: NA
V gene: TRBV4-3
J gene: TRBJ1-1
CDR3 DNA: TGCGCCAGCAGCCAAGGAACGCAGGGGAACACTGAAGCTTTCTTT
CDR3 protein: CASSQGTQGNTEAFF